Listed below are T cell receptor beta chains from one sample, sequenced in a study of blood T cell repertoires in COVID-19. The repertoire was sequenced with immunoSEQ multiplex PCR; TCRdb's copy has only in-frame clones and lacks some. Of approximately 140,000 clones in the sample, roughly 82% are singletons; the top ten hold roughly 15%. Material: peripheral blood. The receptor set was obtained from a human donor with acute or convalescent COVID-19. The donor label of this sample is uncertain. Each CDR3 is given with its conserved first and last residue. D genes are given only for firm matches. Clone sizes are given selectively: once, few, many, or a class where the clone is expanded.

D: TRBD1; size: -; J: TRBJ2-3; V: TRBV7-2; CDR3: CASSLDRATTDTQYF; DNA: TGTGCCAGCAGCCTAGACAGGGCTACCACAGATACGCAGTATTTT
D: TRBD2; size: -; J: TRBJ2-3; V: TRBV5-1; CDR3: CASSSGTSGISTDTQYF; DNA: TGCGCCAGCAGCTCGGGGACTAGCGGAATTAGCACAGATACGCAGTATTTT
D: -; size: -; J: TRBJ2-3; V: TRBV29-1; CDR3: CSVEDWASDSTDTQYF; DNA: TGCAGCGTTGAAGATTGGGCTAGCGACAGCACAGATACGCAGTATTTT
D: -; size: -; J: TRBJ1-5; V: TRBV30; CDR3: CAWSPGSNQPQHF; DNA: TGTGCCTGGAGTCCGGGGAGTAATCAGCCCCAGCATTTT
D: TRBD2; size: once; J: TRBJ2-7; V: TRBV9; CDR3: CASSPLAGPYEQYF; DNA: TGTGCCAGCAGCCCCCTAGCGGGTCCCTACGAGCAGTACTTC
D: -; size: -; J: TRBJ1-1; V: TRBV25-1; CDR3: CASSEIDSFMNTEAFF; DNA: TGTGCCAGCAGTGAAATAGACAGCTTCATGAACACTGAAGCTTTCTTT
D: -; size: -; J: TRBJ1-2; V: TRBV19; CDR3: CATGVNTF; DNA: TGTGCCACGGGGGTCAACACCTTC
D: -; size: -; J: TRBJ2-3; V: TRBV19; CDR3: CASSRTGGAKGTDTQYF; DNA: TGTGCCAGTAGCCGAACTGGGGGGGCGAAAGGCACAGATACGCAGTATTTT
D: -; size: -; J: TRBJ1-5; V: TRBV18; CDR3: CASSPQQYSNQPQHF; DNA: TGTGCCAGCTCACCTCAACAGTATAGCAATCAGCCCCAGCATTTT
D: -; size: -; J: TRBJ2-1; V: TRBV11-1; CDR3: CASMDTKIRAYNEQFF; DNA: TGTGCCAGCATGGACACAAAGATTCGCGCCTACAATGAGCAGTTCTTC
D: -; size: -; J: TRBJ1-1; V: TRBV5-4; CDR3: CASSSRSLGTEAFF; DNA: TGTGCCAGCAGCTCGCGGTCCCTGGGCACTGAAGCTTTCTTT
D: TRBD2; size: few; J: TRBJ2-5; V: TRBV7-9; CDR3: CASSSPGTSGNVLGETQYF; DNA: TGTGCCAGCAGCTCCCCCGGGACTAGCGGTAATGTTCTTGGGGAGACCCAGTACTTC
D: -; size: -; J: TRBJ1-3; V: TRBV19; CDR3: CASSFNGLRFSGNTIYF; DNA: TGTGCCAGTAGTTTCAATGGGCTTCGGTTCTCTGGAAACACCATATATTTT
D: -; size: -; J: TRBJ1-1; V: TRBV7-2; CDR3: CASRGQLNTEAFF; DNA: TGTGCCAGCCGCGGTCAGTTGAACACTGAAGCTTTCTTT
D: TRBD1; size: -; J: TRBJ1-4; V: TRBV6-6; CDR3: CASSYGQGYEKLFF; DNA: TGTGCCAGCAGTTATGGACAGGGGTACGAAAAACTGTTTTTT
D: TRBD1; size: once; J: TRBJ2-4; V: TRBV5-5; CDR3: CASSFSTGPSKNIQYF; DNA: TGTGCCAGCAGCTTCTCGACAGGGCCATCCAAAAACATTCAGTACTTC
D: TRBD1; size: -; J: TRBJ1-2; V: TRBV19; CDR3: CASSLPGQGNYGYTF; DNA: TGTGCCAGTAGTTTGCCGGGACAGGGCAACTATGGCTACACCTTC